A selection of T cell receptor beta chains follows, all from one sample in a study of blood T cell repertoires in COVID-19. Using immunoSEQ multiplex PCR, the repertoire was profiled, and TCRdb retains in-frame clones only, with some absent. The sample yields roughly 250,000 clones, around four fifths seen once. The sample comprised peripheral blood. All receptors derive from a woman in her thirties or forties with active or convalescent COVID-19. Both conserved end residues are part of each CDR3. D genes are given only for firm matches. Only some rows state a clone size, as once, few, many or a class for expanded clones.

j_call: TRBJ2-2
v_call: TRBV19
clone_size: -
d_call: -
cdr3_nt: TGTGCCAGTAGGGGGTTGGAGGGTGCCGGGGAGCTGTTTTTT
cdr3_aa: CASRGLEGAGELFF

j_call: TRBJ1-4
v_call: TRBV10-1
clone_size: -
d_call: -
cdr3_nt: TGCGCCAGCAGTGAAAGAGGGTACGAAAAACTGTTTTTT
cdr3_aa: CASSERGYEKLFF

j_call: TRBJ1-1
v_call: TRBV28
clone_size: few
d_call: -
cdr3_nt: TGTGCCAGCAGTTTACTTTGGGGATCTGGGGAGTACACTGAAGCTTTCTTT
cdr3_aa: CASSLLWGSGEYTEAFF

j_call: TRBJ2-3
v_call: TRBV7-9
clone_size: -
d_call: -
cdr3_nt: TGTGCCAGCAGCTTAGCGGGTGGAGTATTGGATACGCAGTATTTT
cdr3_aa: CASSLAGGVLDTQYF

j_call: TRBJ1-2
v_call: TRBV5-1
clone_size: -
d_call: -
cdr3_nt: TGCGCCAGCAGCGTACAGGATAACTATGGCTACACCTTC
cdr3_aa: CASSVQDNYGYTF

j_call: TRBJ1-5
v_call: TRBV19
clone_size: -
d_call: TRBD1
cdr3_nt: TGTGCCAGTGCGGGACAGGGAGGTCAGCCCCAGCATTTT
cdr3_aa: CASAGQGGQPQHF

j_call: TRBJ1-4
v_call: TRBV28
clone_size: -
d_call: TRBD1
cdr3_nt: TGTGCCAGCAGTACCGGGACAGGGTGGAACGAAAAACTGTTTTTT
cdr3_aa: CASSTGTGWNEKLFF

j_call: TRBJ1-1
v_call: TRBV3-1/TRBV3-2
clone_size: -
d_call: -
cdr3_nt: TGTGCCAGCAGCCAAGATCGGGGGAGGACTGAAGCTTTCTTT
cdr3_aa: CASSQDRGRTEAFF

j_call: TRBJ2-1
v_call: TRBV11-3
clone_size: -
d_call: -
cdr3_nt: TGTGCCAGCAGCCCTTCTTTGCGGGGGCTAAACAATGAGCAGTTCTTC
cdr3_aa: CASSPSLRGLNNEQFF

j_call: TRBJ2-7
v_call: TRBV2
clone_size: -
d_call: -
cdr3_nt: TGTGCCAGCAGTGAACTAGTTTACGAGCAGTACTTC
cdr3_aa: CASSELVYEQYF

j_call: TRBJ2-3
v_call: TRBV7-3
clone_size: -
d_call: TRBD1
cdr3_nt: TGTGCCAGCAGCTTAAATTGGCGGACAGGGGGGGCAGATACGCAGTATTTT
cdr3_aa: CASSLNWRTGGADTQYF

j_call: TRBJ1-4
v_call: TRBV4-1
clone_size: -
d_call: -
cdr3_nt: TGCGCCAGCAGCCAAGATCGGCGGGGGCCTACAACTAATGAAAAACTGTTTTTT
cdr3_aa: CASSQDRRGPTTNEKLFF

j_call: TRBJ2-1
v_call: TRBV9
clone_size: once
d_call: -
cdr3_nt: TGTGCCAGCAGCGTAGGCCGATACCGGACGGGGAGCTCCTACAATGAGCAGTTCTTC
cdr3_aa: CASSVGRYRTGSSYNEQFF

j_call: TRBJ2-1
v_call: TRBV5-1
clone_size: -
d_call: -
cdr3_nt: TGCGCCAGCAGCCCCGGACAGTACAATGAGCAGTTCTTC
cdr3_aa: CASSPGQYNEQFF

j_call: TRBJ2-1
v_call: TRBV9
clone_size: many
d_call: -
cdr3_nt: TGTGCCAGCAGCCCCGAGAGGGCGGGGCTCCGACCTTACAATGAGCAGTTCTTC
cdr3_aa: CASSPERAGLRPYNEQFF

j_call: TRBJ2-3
v_call: TRBV28
clone_size: -
d_call: -
cdr3_nt: TGTGCCAGCAGTCCCCGGGGCGGAGGGTACACAGATACGCAGTATTTT
cdr3_aa: CASSPRGGGYTDTQYF

j_call: TRBJ1-2
v_call: TRBV6-5
clone_size: few
d_call: -
cdr3_nt: TGTGCCAGCAGTTCCACCGGGGTTAGGAACTATGGCTACACCTTC
cdr3_aa: CASSSTGVRNYGYTF

j_call: TRBJ2-7
v_call: TRBV4-1
clone_size: -
d_call: -
cdr3_nt: TGCGCCAGCAGCCAAGATGGCACAGAACGCTACGAGCAGTACTTC
cdr3_aa: CASSQDGTERYEQYF

j_call: TRBJ2-2
v_call: TRBV19
clone_size: -
d_call: -
cdr3_nt: TGTGCCAGTAGCCTGATGGGGGACAGGGAGCTGTTTTTT
cdr3_aa: CASSLMGDRELFF

j_call: TRBJ1-1
v_call: TRBV19
clone_size: -
d_call: TRBD1
cdr3_nt: TGTGCCAGTAGTCGAAGGGGACAGGGGACTGAAGCTTTCTTT
cdr3_aa: CASSRRGQGTEAFF

j_call: TRBJ1-1
v_call: TRBV29-1
clone_size: once
d_call: -
cdr3_nt: TGCAGCGCCCTTAAAGGGCAGGGTACAACTTTCTTT
cdr3_aa: CSALKGQGTTFF

j_call: TRBJ1-4
v_call: TRBV28
clone_size: once
d_call: -
cdr3_nt: -
cdr3_aa: CASSSGQGAMGEKLFF

j_call: TRBJ1-1
v_call: TRBV5-1
clone_size: -
d_call: -
cdr3_nt: TGCGCCAGCAGCTTTGTGGGGGCAACCGGGCGTGGTGGGACTGAAGCTTTCTTT
cdr3_aa: CASSFVGATGRGGTEAFF

j_call: TRBJ2-1
v_call: TRBV6-5
clone_size: -
d_call: TRBD1
cdr3_nt: TGTGCCAGCAGTTACGGAGACAGGGGCAACAATGAGCAGTTCTTC
cdr3_aa: CASSYGDRGNNEQFF

j_call: TRBJ1-5
v_call: TRBV5-4
clone_size: -
d_call: -
cdr3_nt: TGTGCCAGCAGTCAGGGGACCGGCAATCAGCCCCAGCATTTT
cdr3_aa: CASSQGTGNQPQHF

j_call: TRBJ1-5
v_call: TRBV29-1
clone_size: -
d_call: -
cdr3_nt: TGCAGCGTTGAACGGAAACCGACAGCTATTAGCAATCAGCCCCAGCATTTT
cdr3_aa: CSVERKPTAISNQPQHF

j_call: TRBJ1-4
v_call: TRBV11-2
clone_size: -
d_call: TRBD1
cdr3_nt: TGTGCCAGCAGCTTTTTGCCGGGACAGGGAGAACTTAATGAAAAACTGTTTTTT
cdr3_aa: CASSFLPGQGELNEKLFF

j_call: TRBJ1-3
v_call: TRBV28
clone_size: -
d_call: -
cdr3_nt: TGTGCCAGCATTCCAAAGGAATTGGGAGGGTATGGAAACACCATATATTTT
cdr3_aa: CASIPKELGGYGNTIYF

j_call: TRBJ1-5
v_call: TRBV19
clone_size: -
d_call: -
cdr3_nt: TGTGCCAGTAGTATCAGGGAGGACAATCAGCCCCAGCATTTT
cdr3_aa: CASSIREDNQPQHF

j_call: TRBJ2-1
v_call: TRBV15
clone_size: once
d_call: TRBD2
cdr3_nt: TGTGCCACCAGCAGAGTCGGGGGGGTAGCGAATGAGCAGTTCTTC
cdr3_aa: CATSRVGGVANEQFF

j_call: TRBJ2-1
v_call: TRBV5-1
clone_size: -
d_call: TRBD2
cdr3_nt: TGCGCCAGCAGCCCGGAACCGGGGGGGCCTGGGTACAATGAGCAGTTCTTC
cdr3_aa: CASSPEPGGPGYNEQFF